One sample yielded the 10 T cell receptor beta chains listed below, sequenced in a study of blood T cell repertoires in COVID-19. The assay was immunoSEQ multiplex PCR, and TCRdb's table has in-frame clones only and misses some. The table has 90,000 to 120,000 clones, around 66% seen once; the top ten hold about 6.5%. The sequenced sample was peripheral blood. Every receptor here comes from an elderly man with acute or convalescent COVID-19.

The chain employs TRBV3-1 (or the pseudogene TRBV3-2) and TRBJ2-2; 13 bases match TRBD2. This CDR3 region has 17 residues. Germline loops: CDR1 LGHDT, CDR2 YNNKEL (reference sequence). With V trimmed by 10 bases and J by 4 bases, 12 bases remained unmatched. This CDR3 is CATHGTSGIYGTGELFF. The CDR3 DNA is TGTGCCACTCACGGGACTAGCGGGATTTACGGCACCGGGGAGCTGTTTTTT.

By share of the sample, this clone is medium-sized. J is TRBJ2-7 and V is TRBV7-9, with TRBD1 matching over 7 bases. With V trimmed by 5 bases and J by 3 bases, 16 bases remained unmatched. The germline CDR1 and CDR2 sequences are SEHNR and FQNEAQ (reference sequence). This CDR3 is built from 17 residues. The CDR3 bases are TGTGCCAGCAGCCTTACCTATGACAGGGCTTCGAACTACGAGCAGTACTTC. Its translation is CASSLTYDRASNYEQYF.

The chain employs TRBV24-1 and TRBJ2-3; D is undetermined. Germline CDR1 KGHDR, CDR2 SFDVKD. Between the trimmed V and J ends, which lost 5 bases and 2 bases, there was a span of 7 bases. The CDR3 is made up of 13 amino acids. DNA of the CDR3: TGTGCCACCAGTGGGCAGTACACAGATACGCAGTATTTT. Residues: CATSGQYTDTQYF.

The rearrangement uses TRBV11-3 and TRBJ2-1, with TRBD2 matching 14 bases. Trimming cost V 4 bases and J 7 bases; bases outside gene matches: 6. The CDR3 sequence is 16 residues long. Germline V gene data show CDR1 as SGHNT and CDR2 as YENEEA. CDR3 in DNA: TGTGCCAGCAGCTCCTTGACTAGCGGGAGGGAAAATGAGCAGTTCTTC. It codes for CASSSLTSGRENEQFF.

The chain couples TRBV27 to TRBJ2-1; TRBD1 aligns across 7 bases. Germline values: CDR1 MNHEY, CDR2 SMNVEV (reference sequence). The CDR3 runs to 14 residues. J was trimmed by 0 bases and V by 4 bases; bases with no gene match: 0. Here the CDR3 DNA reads TGTGCCAGCAGTTGGGACAGCTCCTACAATGAGCAGTTCTTC. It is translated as CASSWDSSYNEQFF.

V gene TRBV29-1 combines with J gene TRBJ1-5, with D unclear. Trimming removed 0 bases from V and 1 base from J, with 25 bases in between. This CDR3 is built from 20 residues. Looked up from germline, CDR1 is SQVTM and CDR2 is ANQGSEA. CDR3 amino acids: CSVEDPRVCRQVQSNQPQHF. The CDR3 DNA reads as TGCAGCGTTGAAGATCCCCGCGTATGTCGCCAGGTGCAGAGCAATCAGCCCCAGCATTTT.

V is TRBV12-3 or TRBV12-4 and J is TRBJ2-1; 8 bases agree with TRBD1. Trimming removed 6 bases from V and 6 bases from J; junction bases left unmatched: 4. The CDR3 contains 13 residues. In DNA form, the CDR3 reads TGTGCCAGCAGGAGGACAGGGCCCAATGAGCAGTTCTTC. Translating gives CASRRTGPNEQFF.

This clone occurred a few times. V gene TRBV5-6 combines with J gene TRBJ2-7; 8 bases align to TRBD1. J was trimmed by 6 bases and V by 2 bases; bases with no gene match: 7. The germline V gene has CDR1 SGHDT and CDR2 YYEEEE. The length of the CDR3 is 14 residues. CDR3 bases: TGTGCCAGCAGCTTTGACAGGGGATTAAGCGAGCAGTACTTC. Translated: CASSFDRGLSEQYF.

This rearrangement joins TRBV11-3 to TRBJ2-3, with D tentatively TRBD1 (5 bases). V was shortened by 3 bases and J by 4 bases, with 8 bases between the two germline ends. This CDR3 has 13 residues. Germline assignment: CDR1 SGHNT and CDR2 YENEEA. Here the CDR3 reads CASSLFRADTQYF. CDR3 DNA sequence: TGTGCCAGCAGCTTGTTCAGGGCAGATACGCAGTATTTT.

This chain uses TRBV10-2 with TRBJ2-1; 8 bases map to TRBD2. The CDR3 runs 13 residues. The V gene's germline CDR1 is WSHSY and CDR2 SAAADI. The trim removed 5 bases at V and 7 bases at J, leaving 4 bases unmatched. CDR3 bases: TGCGCCAGCAGTAGCGGGAGAAGTAATGAGCAGTTCTTC. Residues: CASSSGRSNEQFF.